This T cell receptor beta chain originates from a study of T cell responses to AZD1222 COVID-19 vaccine. The method was immunoSEQ multiplex PCR; TCRdb's version includes in-frame clones alone and lacks a portion of them. Counted here are approximately 90,000 clones, roughly nine tenths occurring once; the ten biggest clones make up about 3.7%. Study-wide results and limits: There were vaccine-associated CD4 TCRs across spike, dominant at 160-218 and 743-854.

CDR1 and CDR2 from the germline V gene are SGHNT and YYREEE (reference sequence). Trimming pared 3 bases from V and 4 bases from J, leaving 7 bases between. The CDR3 covers 12 residues. Points on this clone: The antigen is unknown.

The V and J genes are TRBV5-4 and TRBJ1-2; a possible D gene is TRBD1 (5 bases). Here the sequenced sample was peripheral blood, taken on day 0 of AZD1222 vaccination. The clonotype originates from an adult in good health. The CDR3 region has the DNA TGTGCCAGCAGCTCGGACACCTATGGCTACACCTTC. This gives the protein CASSSDTYGYTF.